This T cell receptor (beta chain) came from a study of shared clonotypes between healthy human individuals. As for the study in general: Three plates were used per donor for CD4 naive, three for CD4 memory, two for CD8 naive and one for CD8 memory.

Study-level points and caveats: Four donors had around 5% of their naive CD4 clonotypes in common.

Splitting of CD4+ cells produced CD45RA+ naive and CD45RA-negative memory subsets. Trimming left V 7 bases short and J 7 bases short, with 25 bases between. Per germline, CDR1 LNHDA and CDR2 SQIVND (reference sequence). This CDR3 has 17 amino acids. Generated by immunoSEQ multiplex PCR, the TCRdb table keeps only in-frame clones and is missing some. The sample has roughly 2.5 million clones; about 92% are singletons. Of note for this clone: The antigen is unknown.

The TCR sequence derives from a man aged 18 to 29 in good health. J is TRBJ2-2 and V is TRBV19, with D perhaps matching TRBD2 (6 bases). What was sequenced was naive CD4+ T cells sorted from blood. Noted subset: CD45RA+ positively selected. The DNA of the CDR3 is TGTGCCAGTAAAAAAAATACGGGGGACCTACTTAACGGGGAGCTGTTTTTT. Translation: CASKKNTGDLLNGELFF.